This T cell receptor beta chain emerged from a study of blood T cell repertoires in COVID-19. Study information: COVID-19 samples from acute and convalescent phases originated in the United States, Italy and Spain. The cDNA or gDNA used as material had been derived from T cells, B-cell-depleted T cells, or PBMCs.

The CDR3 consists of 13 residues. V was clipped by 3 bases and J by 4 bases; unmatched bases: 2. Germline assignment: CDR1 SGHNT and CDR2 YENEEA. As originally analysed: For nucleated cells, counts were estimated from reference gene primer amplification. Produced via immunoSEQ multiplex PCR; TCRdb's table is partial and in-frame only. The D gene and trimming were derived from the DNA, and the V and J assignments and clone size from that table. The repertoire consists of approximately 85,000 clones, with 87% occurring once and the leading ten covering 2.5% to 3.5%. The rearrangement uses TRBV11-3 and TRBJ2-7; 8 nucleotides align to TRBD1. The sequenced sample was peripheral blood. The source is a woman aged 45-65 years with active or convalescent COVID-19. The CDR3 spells CASSFGQGYEQYF. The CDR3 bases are TGTGCCAGCAGCTTCGGACAGGGATACGAGCAGTACTTC. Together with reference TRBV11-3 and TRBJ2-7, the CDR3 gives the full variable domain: EAGVVQSPRYKIIEKKQPVAFWCNPISGHNTLYWYLQNLGQGPELLIRYENEEAVDDSQLPKDRFSAERLKGVDSTLKIQPAELGDSAVYLCASSFGQGYEQYFGPGTRLTVT.